Below are 14 T cell receptor beta chains sequenced from a single sample in a study of lymphopenia after photon versus proton radiotherapy. Clones were sequenced by immunoSEQ multiplex PCR, and TCRdb holds only the in-frame ones, with some missing. The repertoire holds roughly 64,000 clones, around 87% seen once, with around 13% in the top ten. The sequenced sample was peripheral blood, obtained from a patient treated with proton-based radiotherapy. All receptors come from a man older than 75 with esophageal cancer.

The chain links TRBV30 to TRBJ1-2; 9 nucleotides agree with TRBD1. Per germline, CDR1 GTSNPN and CDR2 SVGIG (reference sequence). There are 14 residues in the CDR3. V shed 5 bases and J 0 bases; nucleotides not matched to a gene: 4. This chain's CDR3 is CAWDRGESNYGYTF. The CDR3 nucleotides are TGTGCCTGGGACAGGGGGGAATCTAACTATGGCTACACCTTC.

In its sample, this clone was seen a few times. The rearrangement joins TRBV30 to TRBJ2-7, with D possibly matching TRBD1 (5 bases). Germline-derived CDR1 and CDR2 are GTSNPN and SVGIG (reference sequence). The CDR3 runs to 11 residues. Trimming stripped 2 bases from V and 12 bases from J, with 14 bases between. CDR3 in DNA: TGTGCCTGGAGTCGGTTTGGCAGGGTGTACTTC. Translated: CAWSRFGRVYF. The whole variable domain, remainder taken from reference TRBV30 and TRBJ2-7, is SQTIHQWPATLVQPVGSPLSLECTVEGTSNPNLYWYRQAAGRGLQLLFYSVGIGQISSEVPQNLSASRPQDRQFILSSKKLLLSDSGFYLCAWSRFGRVYFGPGTRLTVT.

The chain joins TRBV7-2 to TRBJ2-1; the D gene is possibly TRBD1 (6 bases). CDR1 and CDR2 (germline): SGHTA, FQGNSA. This CDR3 has 14 amino acids. The V gene lost 5 bases and the J gene lost 10 bases, with 18 bases spanning the gap. CDR3 bases: TGTGCCAGCAGCCTGCCCCAGAAGAGGGGGGAGCAGTTCTTC. Its protein is CASSLPQKRGEQFF.

The chain is built from TRBV6-5 and TRBJ1-5; a weak D match, TRBD1 (5 bases). The CDR3 sequence is 15 residues long. V shed 6 bases and J shed 0 bases, with 12 bases lying between them. CDR1 MNHEY and CDR2 SVGAGI come from the germline V gene. The CDR3 protein is CASRERGYSNQPQHF. The CDR3 region has the DNA TGTGCCAGCAGGGAAAGGGGATATAGCAATCAGCCCCAGCATTTT.

The chain recombines TRBV27 with TRBJ1-2; weak D call: TRBD1 (5 bases). Per the germline V gene, CDR1 is MNHEY and CDR2 is SMNVEV (reference sequence). V was shortened by 6 bases and J by 7 bases, with 33 bases between the two germline ends. CDR3 length: 19 residues. CDR3 coding DNA: TGTGCCAGCAGGAAGACCGGTGGTTCTGGGGCCGGGGGATGGGGTGGCTACACCTTC. Translating gives CASRKTGGSGAGGWGGYTF.

On this clone itself: Different DNA sequences within this sample yield the same CDR3. J is TRBJ1-1 and V is TRBV7-6; D may be TRBD1 (5 bases). Germline values: CDR1 SGHVS, CDR2 FNYEAQ. V was trimmed by 5 bases and J by 7 bases, leaving 11 bases between them. The CDR3 sequence is 12 residues long. Here the CDR3 reads CASSGRGDEAFF. In DNA form, the CDR3 reads TGTGCCAGCAGCGGCAGAGGGGATGAAGCTTTCTTT.

The chain uses TRBV4-2 and TRBJ2-7; the D gene is possibly TRBD2 (6 bases). The CDR3 consists of 15 residues. Germline V gene lookup returns CDR1 LGHNA and CDR2 YNFKEQ. Trimming shortened V by 1 base and J by 6 bases, and 16 bases separated the two germline ends. The CDR3 spells CASSQVIGLATEQYF. The CDR3 coding sequence is TGTGCCAGCAGCCAAGTGATCGGCCTAGCGACCGAGCAGTACTTC.

The gene calls are TRBV7-6 and TRBJ2-2, with 8 nucleotides matching TRBD1. V was clipped by 5 bases and J by 2 bases; unmatched bases: 7. The CDR3 contains 16 residues. CDR1 SGHVS and CDR2 FNYEAQ come from the germline V gene. The CDR3 sequence is CASSPRQGANTGELFF. CDR3 nucleotide sequence: TGTGCCAGCAGCCCTCGGCAGGGGGCAAACACCGGGGAGCTGTTTTTT.

V gene TRBV12-5 combines with J gene TRBJ2-2; the match to TRBD1 covers 9 bases. CDR3 length: 17 amino acids. The V and J ends lost 1 base and 2 bases, in that order; junction bases with no gene match: 5. The V gene's germline CDR1 is LGHNT and CDR2 FRNRAP. The CDR3 DNA reads as TGTGCTAGTGGTTTGGGAAACAGGGGGCGTAACACCGGGGAGCTGTTTTTT. Its translation: CASGLGNRGRNTGELFF.

The rearrangement uses TRBV6-5 and TRBJ1-5, with 7 bases fitting TRBD1. Germline values: CDR1 MNHEY, CDR2 SVGAGI. The CDR3 consists of 15 residues. J was trimmed by 2 bases and V by 0 bases; bases with no gene match: 1. In DNA form, the CDR3 reads TGTGCCAGCAGTTACTCCAGGGGGGGCAATCAGCCCCAGCATTTT. It is translated as CASSYSRGGNQPQHF.

The gene calls are TRBV2 and TRBJ1-2; D is undetermined. Germline V gives CDR1 SNHLY, CDR2 FYNNEI. The CDR3 totals 11 residues. V was shortened by 8 bases and J by 5 bases, with 9 bases between the two germline ends. The CDR3 DNA sequence: TGTGCCAGCCGGCCGGAATATGGCTACACCTTC. Its translation is CASRPEYGYTF. Drawing the rest from reference TRBV2 and TRBJ1-2, the complete variable domain is EPEVTQTPSHQVTQMGQEVILRCVPISNHLYFYWYRQILGQKVEFLVSFYNNEISEKSEIFDDQFSVERPDGSNFTLKIRSTKLEDSAMYFCASRPEYGYTFGSGTRLTVV.

The V call is TRBV19, the J call TRBJ1-1; no firm D call. With 5 bases removed from V and 10 bases from J, the gap between germline ends came to 14 bases. The V gene's germline CDR1 is LNHDA and CDR2 SQIVND (reference sequence). The CDR3 spans 12 residues. CDR3 in amino acids: CASSPTGPRAFF. The CDR3 coding sequence is TGTGCCAGTAGTCCGACCGGGCCAAGAGCTTTCTTT.

The chain links TRBV9 to TRBJ2-1, with 8 nucleotides matching TRBD2. J lost 2 bases, V lost 0 bases, and 4 bases had no gene match. Germline V gives CDR1 SGDLS, CDR2 YYNGEE. This CDR3 spans 16 amino acids. CDR3: CASSVEPGGPYNEQFF. CDR3 bases: TGTGCCAGCAGCGTAGAGCCGGGAGGGCCCTACAATGAGCAGTTCTTC. Full variable domain (missing parts from reference TRBV9 and TRBJ2-1): DSGVTQTPKHLITATGQRVTLRCSPRSGDLSVYWYQQSLDQGLQFLIQYYNGEERAKGNILERFSAQQFPDLHSELNLSSLELGDSALYFCASSVEPGGPYNEQFFGPGTRLTVL.

The gene calls are TRBV7-2 and TRBJ2-7, with D perhaps TRBD1 or TRBD2 (5 bases each). There are 16 residues in the CDR3. The V gene's germline CDR1 is SGHTA and CDR2 FQGNSA. The V and J ends lost 2 bases and 5 bases respectively, with 19 bases between them. DNA of the CDR3: TGTGCCAGCAGCTTAAACCCGCCGCCCCTGGGGGACGAGCAGTACTTC. This gives the protein CASSLNPPPLGDEQYF. Complete variable domain (other parts from reference TRBV7-2 and TRBJ2-7): GAGVSQSPSNKVTEKGKDVELRCDPISGHTALYWYRQSLGQGLEFLIYFQGNSAPDKSGLPSDRFSAERTGGSVSTLTIQRTQQEDSAVYLCASSLNPPPLGDEQYFGPGTRLTVT.